Listed here are 10 T cell receptor beta chains from one sample, sequenced in a study of blood T cell repertoires in COVID-19. Profiled with immunoSEQ multiplex PCR; TCRdb holds only in-frame clones, not every one. The sample consists of about 54,000 clones, 80% to 90% of them appearing once. The sequenced sample was peripheral blood. The origin of the receptors is a man aged 35 to 55 with COVID-19, enrolled during active disease.

J is TRBJ2-3 and V is TRBV27; D uncertain. The CDR3 has 13 residues. V lost 5 bases to trimming and J lost 4 bases, with 10 bases between them. Germline CDR1 and CDR2: MNHEY and SMNVEV (reference sequence). CDR3 sequence: CASSPYQSDTQYF. DNA for the CDR3: TGTGCCAGCAGTCCCTATCAATCAGATACGCAGTATTTT.

The chain links TRBV6-5 to TRBJ1-3; 9 bases line up with TRBD1. The germline V gene has CDR1 MNHEY and CDR2 SVGAGI. V trimming: 6 bases; J trimming: 2 bases; junction bases outside the gene matches: 5. The CDR3 is made up of 15 amino acids. In DNA form, the CDR3 reads TGTGCCAGCAGCGCGGACAGGGGCGCTGGAAACACCATATATTTT. This sequence encodes CASSADRGAGNTIYF.

V and J are TRBV5-1 and TRBJ1-6, with D possibly TRBD1 on 5 matching bases. Germline CDR1 SGHRS, CDR2 YFSETQ. The CDR3 consists of 13 residues. Between the trimmed V and J ends, which lost 4 bases and 14 bases, there was a span of 16 bases. CDR3 loop: CASSPLGGTALHF. CDR3 coding DNA: TGCGCCAGCAGCCCCCTTGGGGGGACGGCCCTCCACTTT.

V usage is TRBV10-3 and J usage is TRBJ2-1; 7 bases align to TRBD1. Germline loops: CDR1 ENHRY, CDR2 SYGVKD. The V and J ends lost 10 bases and 1 base, in that order; junction bases with no gene match: 7. This CDR3 comprises 14 residues. The CDR3 loop is CATQGDESYNEQFF. CDR3 DNA sequence: TGTGCCACCCAGGGGGACGAATCCTACAATGAGCAGTTCTTC.

The V gene is TRBV27, the J gene TRBJ1-4; TRBD1 might be the D (6 bases). The CDR3 length is 16 residues. Germline CDR1 reads MNHEY; CDR2 reads SMNVEV (reference sequence). Trimming left V 3 bases short and J 7 bases short, with 18 bases between. The CDR3 nucleotides are TGTGCCAGCAGTTTGCTGGGCAGGGGACAAATTGAAAAACTGTTTTTT. As protein: CASSLLGRGQIEKLFF.

This clone was found once. CDR3 in DNA: TGTGCCAGCAACCAGGGCCCCCCGGGGGACTATGGCTACACCTTC. Its protein is CASNQGPPGDYGYTF. The V call is TRBV2, the J call TRBJ1-2; D is perhaps TRBD1 (5 bases). There are 15 residues in the CDR3. V was shortened by 7 bases and J by 3 bases, with 18 bases between the two germline ends. Per the germline V gene, CDR1 is SNHLY and CDR2 is FYNNEI.

This chain links TRBV6-5 with TRBJ1-6; perhaps TRBD1 as D (5 bases). The CDR3 runs 14 residues. Germline loops: CDR1 MNHEY, CDR2 SVGAGI. V gave up 2 bases and J gave up 5 bases, with 7 bases separating them. The CDR3 DNA sequence: TGTGCCAGCAGTTACGGACAAAATAATTCACCCCTCCACTTT. Translation: CASSYGQNNSPLHF.

The V gene is TRBV2, the J gene TRBJ1-6, with D unclear. The germline gives CDR1 SNHLY, CDR2 FYNNEI. This CDR3 spans 11 amino acids. V lost 8 bases to trimming and J lost 11 bases, with 10 bases between them. CDR3: CASHYPTPLHF. CDR3 DNA sequence: TGTGCCAGCCACTATCCAACACCCCTCCACTTT.

The chain is built from TRBV27 and TRBJ2-7, with 9 bases that match TRBD1. The CDR3 has 15 residues. With V trimmed by 5 bases and J by 7 bases, 12 bases remained unmatched. Looked up from germline, CDR1 is MNHEY and CDR2 is SMNVEV (reference sequence). This CDR3 reads CASSMIQGALGEQYF. In nucleotides, the CDR3 is TGTGCCAGCAGTATGATACAGGGGGCACTAGGGGAGCAGTACTTC.

V is TRBV9 and J is TRBJ2-7, with 9 bases matching TRBD1. The germline V gene has CDR1 SGDLS and CDR2 YYNGEE. The trim removed 3 bases at V and 4 bases at J, leaving 8 bases unmatched. This CDR3 is 15 amino acids long. The CDR3 DNA is TGTGCCAGCAGCGCTCAACAGGGGGCGCCGTACGAGCAGTACTTC. The encoded protein is CASSAQQGAPYEQYF.